One sample yielded the 2 T cell receptor beta chains listed below, sequenced in a study of long-term antiretroviral therapy in people with HIV. Investigators performed immunoSEQ version v3.0 at survey level. TCRdb keeps only in-frame clones here, not all; method: immunoSEQ multiplex PCR. The sample lists 11,000 or so clones; under 85% were seen once. This specimen was unsorted PBMCs, taken 0.8 years before starting antiretroviral therapy. The receptor source for this set is a woman between 40 and 55 years old with HIV.

The J gene is TRBJ2-7, the V gene TRBV19; D gene ambiguous. V was shortened by 1 base and J by 2 bases, with 12 bases between the two germline ends. Per the germline V gene, CDR1 is LNHDA and CDR2 is SQIVND (reference sequence). The CDR3 contains 15 residues. CDR3 in DNA: TGTGCCAGTAGTATAGCTGGCAGAAACGCCTACGAGCAGTACTTC. It specifies CASSIAGRNAYEQYF.

This chain links TRBV7-3 with TRBJ2-1; TRBD2 matches at 9 bases. Trimming took 5 bases from V and 6 from J; bases not matched to a gene: 8. Germline CDR1 reads SGHTA; CDR2 reads FQGTGA. The length of the CDR3 is 15 residues. CDR3 nucleotide sequence: TGTGCCAGCAGCCCACTAGCGGGTCTACCCAATGAGCAGTTCTTC. Translated, it gives CASSPLAGLPNEQFF.